The entry that follows covers one T cell receptor beta chain sequence. Its recognized antigen is unknown. Base qualities are not at hand, and no much larger clone is one base apart. V loses 3 bases, J loses 5 bases, and the germline ends lie 13 bases apart. Taken from the germline V gene, the CDR1 and CDR2 loops are SGHTA and FQGNSA. The cysteine opens and the phenylalanine closes a CDR3 of 14 amino acids. This entry keeps only the CDR3 DNA: 42 bases, framed from base 1. The sample belongs to a study of CD8 T cells in Susac syndrome (dated by TCRdb to 2018 to 2020). Broadly, across the study: Of the Susac syndrome patients who were sequenced, roughly eight were in clinical remission while roughly six had clinically active disease. Repertoire sequencing was used to test whether CD8+ T cell activation and differentiation in Susac syndrome was antigen driven. Susac syndrome patients were therapy-naive, on corticosteroids (some also receiving IVIg), or on IVIg alone at blood withdrawal.

High-throughput TCR beta sequencing profiled peripheral blood CD8+ and CD4+ T cells from healthy donors, Susac syndrome patients and multiple sclerosis patients. The Susac syndrome patients fulfilled recently defined diagnostic criteria for either definite or probable disease. Bulk CD8+ and CD4+ T cells were purified by magnetic negative isolation, whereas CD8+ TEMRA cells were enriched by FACS. Blood was collected in EDTA tubes and processed within 24 hours, with PBMCs isolated through density gradient centrifugation. PBMCs intended for TCR sequencing were cryopreserved in liquid nitrogen and were subsequently thawed in a 37 degrees C water bath. Purity of sorted or isolated CD4+, CD8+ and CD8+ TEMRA cells was at least 90%. What the research found in general, with its limitations: In the CD4+ T cell repertoire of Susac syndrome patients, clonal expansion was not detected. The TCR sequencing and HLA analysis was acknowledged to have included a relatively small number of individuals.

RNA was extracted using the RNeasy kit, and 0.5 to 1 microgram was reverse transcribed with random hexamers. TCR beta CDR3 regions were amplified with the immunoSEQ multiplex PCR assay covering 54 Vbeta and 13 Jbeta segments. Bias from PCR amplification was corrected by using a synthetic template baseline for primer optimization and for computational correction. Per the original workflow: Only productive sequences were kept, with reads annotated to V, D and J genes according to IMGT and analyzed in immunoSEQ Analyzer. To calculate clonality, Shannon entropy was normalized by log2 of the number of productive unique sequences and then subtracted from one. Public and private clones were assessed among the 100 most prevalent clones of each patient and control. Clones were defined as Susac-specific when absent from the healthy and MS cohorts, from approximately 1,100 published viral clones and from other ImmuneACCESS disease sequences. TCRdb ran its own pipeline on the public reads, namely fastp trimming at Q25 and MiXCR clone calling, and kept in-frame beta chains. Identical CDR3 protein sequences are pooled into one entry, listed with their most common genes and DNA. These V and J calls are TCRdb output, not the study's own analysis. This sample comprises about 240,000 distinct CDR3 sequences, 90% to 96% of them detected only once. The ten top clones hold approximately 0.094% of the sample.

This sequence uses TRBV7-2 and TRBJ1-2; the D gene lacks a confident call. The receptor's source is a human donor with Susac syndrome. Sequencing used CD4+ T cells from PBMCs. The CDR3 region has the sequence CASSFSSSGYGYTF. The bases are TGTGCCAGCAGCTTCTCCAGCTCGGGGTATGGCTACACCTTC.